This T cell receptor (beta chain) is from a study of cytomegalovirus exposure and HLA in healthy donors. As for this clone: Its cognate antigen is unknown.

The study's findings and limits: Researchers reported in a later analysis that a missense DCLRE1C variant was tied to TCR beta V- and J-gene trimming.

Primers included in the PCR were 60 Vbeta and 13 Jbeta primers. Methods used by the authors: The authors later counted 70 million to 85 million unique TCR beta chains, roughly 10 million of them shared. The method was immunoSEQ multiplex PCR; TCRdb's version includes in-frame clones alone and lacks a portion of them. The DNA gave D and trimming, while V, J and clone size come from that table. This sample has about 180,000 clones, with roughly 80% found just once. From germline, CDR1 is SGHVS and CDR2 FNYEAQ. The V gene end was trimmed by 5 bases and the J gene end by 2 bases; junction bases not matched to a gene: 8. The CDR3 is 18 amino acids.

Sequencing was carried out using PBMCs. V is TRBV7-6 and J is TRBJ2-2, with TRBD2 matching over 13 bases. The clonotype comes from a girl aged 10 to 17 in good health and CMV-seropositive. The CDR3 is CASSPRTSGSFNTGELFF. CDR3 nucleotides: TGTGCCAGCAGCCCTAGGACTAGCGGGAGCTTCAACACCGGGGAGCTGTTTTTT.